A single sample gave rise to the 9 T cell receptor beta chains below, sequenced in a study of PD-1 blockade in classical Hodgkin lymphoma. The method was immunoSEQ multiplex PCR; TCRdb's version includes in-frame clones alone and lacks a portion of them. The sample yields tens of thousands of clones, around 82% seen once. All the patients suffered relapse after autologous stem cell transplantation, and brentuximab vedotin exposure differed. This specimen was peripheral blood mononuclear cells (PBMCs), taken before the second cycle of nivolumab. These receptors were taken from a human donor with classical Hodgkin lymphoma.

This clone was observed once. This chain uses TRBV28 with TRBJ1-4; 9 nucleotides line up with TRBD1. The V gene's germline CDR1 is MDHEN and CDR2 SYDVKM. The CDR3 contains 16 residues. With 2 bases clipped from V and 6 bases from J, the junction kept 7 bases outside the gene matches. CDR3 in DNA: TGTGCCAGCAGTTTAATCCAGGGACAGGGAGATGAAAAACTGTTTTTT. Encoded protein: CASSLIQGQGDEKLFF. The full variable domain, with the rest looked up from reference TRBV28 and TRBJ1-4, is DVKVTQSSRYLVKRTGEKVFLECVQDMDHENMFWYRQDPGLGLRLIYFSYDVKMKEKGDIPEGYSVSREKKERFSLILESASTNQTSMYLCASSLIQGQGDEKLFFGSGTQLSVL.

The CDR3 DNA is TGTGCCAGCAGGAGAGGGGGGGCGTCGGAGACCCAGTACTTC. This translates into CASRRGGASETQYF. The rearrangement links TRBV28 to TRBJ2-5, with a possible D match to TRBD2 (7 bases). Trimming took 6 bases from V and 5 from J, leaving 16 bases between them. This CDR3 comprises 14 residues. Germline V gene data show CDR1 as MDHEN and CDR2 as SYDVKM.

The count of this clone is one. The gene calls are TRBV5-8 and TRBJ1-5, with TRBD1 matching over 7 bases. The trim removed 4 bases at V and 6 bases at J, leaving 7 bases unmatched. The CDR3 totals 14 residues. Per germline, CDR1 SGHTS and CDR2 YDEGEE. CDR3 DNA sequence: TGTGCCAGCAGCCAGCCGGGGACAGCTCAGCCCCAGCATTTT. This sequence encodes CASSQPGTAQPQHF. Based on the CDR3 plus reference TRBV5-8 and TRBJ1-5, the full variable domain is EAGVTQSPTHLIKTRGQQATLRCSPISGHTSVYWYQQALGLGLQFLLWYDEGEERNRGNFPPRFSGRQFPNYSSELNVNALELEDSALYLCASSQPGTAQPQHFGDGTRLSIL.

The chain links TRBV2 to TRBJ1-4; no reliable D call. The ends were cut back, 7 bases at V and 2 bases at J, with 17 bases in the middle. CDR1 SNHLY and CDR2 FYNNEI come from the germline V gene. This CDR3 is built from 16 residues. CDR3 coding DNA: TGTGCCAGCAAGCCCCAAATCGGGAACACTAATGAAAAACTGTTTTTT. Translation gives CASKPQIGNTNEKLFF.

The chain carries TRBV28 and TRBJ1-5, with 7 positions matching TRBD1. Looked up from germline, CDR1 is MDHEN and CDR2 is SYDVKM. Trimming took 6 bases from V and 6 from J; bases not matched to a gene: 11. The CDR3 sequence is 15 residues long. The CDR3 DNA sequence: TGTGCCAGCAGCCCCGGAGGGGGCGGCGGTCAGCCCCAGCATTTT. This encodes CASSPGGGGGQPQHF.

This clone was observed once. For the CDR3, the DNA is TGTGCCAGCAGCCCATGGGCCCAGCTGGTGGAGACCCAGTACTTC. This encodes CASSPWAQLVETQYF. V gene TRBV7-2 combines with J gene TRBJ2-5; D is unresolved. Germline V gene sequence: CDR1 SGHTA, CDR2 FQGNSA. The CDR3 totals 15 residues. Deletions cut 5 bases from V and 5 bases from J, with 18 bases between.

V gene TRBV6-4 combines with J gene TRBJ1-2, with D perhaps TRBD1 (6 bases). The ends were cut back, 3 bases at V and 4 bases at J, with 12 bases in the middle. In germline, CDR1 is MRHNA, CDR2 SNTAGT. CDR3 size: 14 residues. The CDR3 DNA sequence: TGTGCCAGCAGTGAGGACAGCCGAAGCTATGGCTACACCTTC. It is translated as CASSEDSRSYGYTF.

The rearrangement links TRBV10-3 to TRBJ2-1; D is uncertain. The CDR3 is made up of 16 amino acids. Germline CDR1 reads ENHRY; CDR2 reads SYGVKD. V dropped 3 bases and J dropped 0 bases, with 12 bases sitting between them. This CDR3 is CAISDPSAVSYNEQFF. In DNA form, the CDR3 reads TGTGCCATCAGTGATCCCTCGGCTGTCTCCTACAATGAGCAGTTCTTC.

The chain carries TRBV7-2 and TRBJ2-5; D perhaps matches TRBD2 (6 bases). The V gene's germline CDR1 is SGHTA and CDR2 FQGNSA. The V end lost 5 bases, the J end lost 5 bases, and 15 bases lay between the germline ends. The CDR3 spans 14 residues. The CDR3 is CASSRDSSGETQYF. In DNA form, the CDR3 reads TGTGCCAGCAGCCGGGACTCCAGTGGCGAGACCCAGTACTTC. Variable domain in full (rest from reference TRBV7-2 and TRBJ2-5): GAGVSQSPSNKVTEKGKDVELRCDPISGHTALYWYRQSLGQGLEFLIYFQGNSAPDKSGLPSDRFSAERTGGSVSTLTIQRTQQEDSAVYLCASSRDSSGETQYFGPGTRLLVL.